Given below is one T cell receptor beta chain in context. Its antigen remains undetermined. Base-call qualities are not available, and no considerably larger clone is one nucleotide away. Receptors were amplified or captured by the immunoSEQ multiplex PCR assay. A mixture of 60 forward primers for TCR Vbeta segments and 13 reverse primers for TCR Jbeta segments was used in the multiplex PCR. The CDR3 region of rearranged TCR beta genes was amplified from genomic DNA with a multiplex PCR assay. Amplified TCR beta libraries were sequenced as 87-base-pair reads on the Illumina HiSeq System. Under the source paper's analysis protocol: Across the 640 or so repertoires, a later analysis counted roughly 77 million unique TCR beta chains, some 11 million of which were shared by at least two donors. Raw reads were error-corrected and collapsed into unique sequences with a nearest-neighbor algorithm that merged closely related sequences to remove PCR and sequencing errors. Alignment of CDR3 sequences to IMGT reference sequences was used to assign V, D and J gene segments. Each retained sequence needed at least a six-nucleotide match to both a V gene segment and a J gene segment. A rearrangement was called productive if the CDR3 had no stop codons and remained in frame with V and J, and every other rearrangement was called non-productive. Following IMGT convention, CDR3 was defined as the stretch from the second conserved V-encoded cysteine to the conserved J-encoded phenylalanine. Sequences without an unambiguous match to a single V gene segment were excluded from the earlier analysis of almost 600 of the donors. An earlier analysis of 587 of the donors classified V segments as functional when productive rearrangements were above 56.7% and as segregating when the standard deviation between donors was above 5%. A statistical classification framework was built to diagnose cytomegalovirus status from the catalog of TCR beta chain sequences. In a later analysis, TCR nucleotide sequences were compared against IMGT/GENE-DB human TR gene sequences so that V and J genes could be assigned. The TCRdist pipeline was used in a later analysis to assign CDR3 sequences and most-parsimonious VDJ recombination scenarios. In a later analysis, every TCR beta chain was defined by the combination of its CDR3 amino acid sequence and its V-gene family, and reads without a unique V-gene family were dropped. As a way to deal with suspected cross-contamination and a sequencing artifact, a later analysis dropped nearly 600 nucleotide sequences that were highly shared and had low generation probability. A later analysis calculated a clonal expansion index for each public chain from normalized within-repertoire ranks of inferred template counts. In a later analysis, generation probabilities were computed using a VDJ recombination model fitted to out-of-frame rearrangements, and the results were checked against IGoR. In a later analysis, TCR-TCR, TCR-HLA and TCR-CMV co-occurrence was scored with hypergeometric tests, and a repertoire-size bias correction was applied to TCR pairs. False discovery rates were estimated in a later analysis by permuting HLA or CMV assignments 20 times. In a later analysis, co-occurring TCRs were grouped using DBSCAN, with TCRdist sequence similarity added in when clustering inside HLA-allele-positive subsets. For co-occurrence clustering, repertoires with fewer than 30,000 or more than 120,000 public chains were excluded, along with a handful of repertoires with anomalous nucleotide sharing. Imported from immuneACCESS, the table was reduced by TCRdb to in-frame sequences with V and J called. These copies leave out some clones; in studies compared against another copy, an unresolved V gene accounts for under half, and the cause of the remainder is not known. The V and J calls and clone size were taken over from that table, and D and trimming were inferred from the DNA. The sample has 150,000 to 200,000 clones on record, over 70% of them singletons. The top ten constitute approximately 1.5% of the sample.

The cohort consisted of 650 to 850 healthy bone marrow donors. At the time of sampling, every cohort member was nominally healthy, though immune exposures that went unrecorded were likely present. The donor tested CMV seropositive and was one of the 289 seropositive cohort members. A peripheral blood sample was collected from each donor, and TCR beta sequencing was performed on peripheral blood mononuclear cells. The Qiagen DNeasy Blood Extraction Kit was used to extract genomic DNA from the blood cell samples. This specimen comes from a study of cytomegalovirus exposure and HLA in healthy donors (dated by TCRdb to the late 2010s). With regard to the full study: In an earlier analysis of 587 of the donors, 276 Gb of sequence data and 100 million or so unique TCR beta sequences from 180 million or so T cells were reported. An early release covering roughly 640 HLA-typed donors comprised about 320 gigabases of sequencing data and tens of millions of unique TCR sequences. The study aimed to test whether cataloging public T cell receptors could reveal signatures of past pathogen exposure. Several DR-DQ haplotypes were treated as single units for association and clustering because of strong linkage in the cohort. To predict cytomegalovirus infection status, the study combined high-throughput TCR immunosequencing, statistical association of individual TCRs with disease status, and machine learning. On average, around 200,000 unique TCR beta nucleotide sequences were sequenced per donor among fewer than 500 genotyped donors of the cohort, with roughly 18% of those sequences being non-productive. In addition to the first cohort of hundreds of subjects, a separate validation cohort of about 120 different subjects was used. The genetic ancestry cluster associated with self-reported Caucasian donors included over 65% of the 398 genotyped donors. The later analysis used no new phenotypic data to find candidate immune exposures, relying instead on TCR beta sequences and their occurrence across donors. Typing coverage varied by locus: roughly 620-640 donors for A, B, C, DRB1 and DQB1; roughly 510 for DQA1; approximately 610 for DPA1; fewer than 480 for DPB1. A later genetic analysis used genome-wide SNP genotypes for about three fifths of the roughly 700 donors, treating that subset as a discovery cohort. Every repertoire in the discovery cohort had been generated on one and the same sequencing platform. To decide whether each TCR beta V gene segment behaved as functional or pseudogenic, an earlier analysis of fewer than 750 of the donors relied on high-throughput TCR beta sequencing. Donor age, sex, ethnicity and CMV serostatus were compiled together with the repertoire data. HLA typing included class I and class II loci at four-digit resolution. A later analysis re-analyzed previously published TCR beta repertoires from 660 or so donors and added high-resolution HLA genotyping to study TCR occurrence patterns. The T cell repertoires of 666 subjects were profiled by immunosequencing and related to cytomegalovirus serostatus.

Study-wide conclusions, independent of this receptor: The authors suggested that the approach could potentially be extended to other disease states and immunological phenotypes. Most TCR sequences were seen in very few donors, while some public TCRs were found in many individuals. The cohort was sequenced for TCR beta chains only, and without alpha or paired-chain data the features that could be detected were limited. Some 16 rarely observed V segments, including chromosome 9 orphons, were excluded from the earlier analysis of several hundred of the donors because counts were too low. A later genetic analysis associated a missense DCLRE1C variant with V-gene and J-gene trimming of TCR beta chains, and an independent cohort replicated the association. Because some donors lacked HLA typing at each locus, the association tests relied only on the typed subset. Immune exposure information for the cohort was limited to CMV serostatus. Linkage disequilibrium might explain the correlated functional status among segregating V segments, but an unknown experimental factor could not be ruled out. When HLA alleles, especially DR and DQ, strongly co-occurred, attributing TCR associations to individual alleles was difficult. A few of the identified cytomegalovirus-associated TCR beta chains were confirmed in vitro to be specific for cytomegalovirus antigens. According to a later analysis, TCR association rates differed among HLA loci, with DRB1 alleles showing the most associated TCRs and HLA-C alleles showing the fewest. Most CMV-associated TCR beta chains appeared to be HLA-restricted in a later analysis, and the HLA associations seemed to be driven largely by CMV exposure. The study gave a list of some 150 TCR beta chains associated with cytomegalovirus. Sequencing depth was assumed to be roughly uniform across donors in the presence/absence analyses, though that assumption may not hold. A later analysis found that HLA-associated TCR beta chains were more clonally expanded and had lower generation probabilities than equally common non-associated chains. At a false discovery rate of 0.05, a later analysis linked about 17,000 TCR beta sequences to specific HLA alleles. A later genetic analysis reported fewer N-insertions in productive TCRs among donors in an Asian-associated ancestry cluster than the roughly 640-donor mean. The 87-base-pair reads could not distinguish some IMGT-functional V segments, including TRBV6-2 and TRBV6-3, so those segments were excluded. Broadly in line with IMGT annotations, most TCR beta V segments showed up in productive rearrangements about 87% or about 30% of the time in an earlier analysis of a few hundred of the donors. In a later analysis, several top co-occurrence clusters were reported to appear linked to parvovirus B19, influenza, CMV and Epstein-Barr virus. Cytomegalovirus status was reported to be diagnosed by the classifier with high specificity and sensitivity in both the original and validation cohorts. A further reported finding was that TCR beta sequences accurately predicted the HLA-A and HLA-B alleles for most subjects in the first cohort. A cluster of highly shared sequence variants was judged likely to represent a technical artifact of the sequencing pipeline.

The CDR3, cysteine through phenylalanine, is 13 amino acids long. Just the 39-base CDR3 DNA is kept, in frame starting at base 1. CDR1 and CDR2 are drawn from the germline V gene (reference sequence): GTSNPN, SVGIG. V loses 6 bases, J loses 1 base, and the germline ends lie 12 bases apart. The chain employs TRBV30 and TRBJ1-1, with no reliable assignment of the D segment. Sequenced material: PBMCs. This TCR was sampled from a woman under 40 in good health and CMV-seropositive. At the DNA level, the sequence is TGTGCCTGCCGTCGGGTGGAGAACACTGAAGCTTTCTTT. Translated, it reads CACRRVENTEAFF.